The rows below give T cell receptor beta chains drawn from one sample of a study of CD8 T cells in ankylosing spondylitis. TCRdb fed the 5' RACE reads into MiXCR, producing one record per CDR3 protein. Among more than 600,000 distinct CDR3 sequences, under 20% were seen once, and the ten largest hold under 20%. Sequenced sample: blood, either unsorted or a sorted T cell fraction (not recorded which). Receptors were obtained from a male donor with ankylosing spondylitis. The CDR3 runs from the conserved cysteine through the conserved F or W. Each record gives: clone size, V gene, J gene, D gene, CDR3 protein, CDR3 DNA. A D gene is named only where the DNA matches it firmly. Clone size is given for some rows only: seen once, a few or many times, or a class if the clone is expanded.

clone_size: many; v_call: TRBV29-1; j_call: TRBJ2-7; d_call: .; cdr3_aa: CSVESAWGTYEQYF; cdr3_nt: TGCAGCGTTGAATCCGCGTGGGGAACCTACGAGCAGTACTTC
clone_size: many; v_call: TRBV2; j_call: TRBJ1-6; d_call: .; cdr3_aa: CASRPPGNYNSPLHF; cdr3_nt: TGTGCCAGCAGGCCGCCAGGGAACTATAATTCACCCCTCCACTTT
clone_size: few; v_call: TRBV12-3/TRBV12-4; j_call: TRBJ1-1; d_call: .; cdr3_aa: CASRIAGPETEAFF; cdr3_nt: TGTGCCAGCAGAATCGCGGGTCCCGAGACTGAAGCTTTCTTT
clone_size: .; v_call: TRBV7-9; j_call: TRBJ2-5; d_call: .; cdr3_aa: CASSLTTGAETQYF; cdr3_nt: TGTGCCAGCAGCCTAACGACAGGCGCGGAGACCCAGTACTTC
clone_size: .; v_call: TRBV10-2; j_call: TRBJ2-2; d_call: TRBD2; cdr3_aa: CASSDGTINTGELFF; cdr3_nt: TGCGCCAGCAGTGATGGGACTATCAACACCGGGGAGCTGTTTTTT
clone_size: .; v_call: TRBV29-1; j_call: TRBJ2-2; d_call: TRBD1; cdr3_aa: CSVDRGDTGELFF; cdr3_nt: TGCAGCGTCGACAGGGGTGACACCGGGGAGCTGTTTTTT
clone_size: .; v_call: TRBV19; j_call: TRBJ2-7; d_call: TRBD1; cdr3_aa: CASSMGQGSTYEQYF; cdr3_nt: TGTGCCAGTAGTATGGGACAGGGCAGCACCTACGAGCAGTACTTC
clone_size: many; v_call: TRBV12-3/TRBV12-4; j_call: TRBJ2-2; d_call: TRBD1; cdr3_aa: CASSESRGLLDTGELFF; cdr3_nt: TGTGCCAGCAGTGAGTCCAGGGGGCTATTAGACACCGGGGAGCTGTTTTTT
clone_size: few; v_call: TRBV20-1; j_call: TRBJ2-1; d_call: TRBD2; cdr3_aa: CSARDPSGSYGEQFF; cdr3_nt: TGCAGTGCTAGAGACCCCAGCGGGAGTTATGGTGAGCAGTTCTTC
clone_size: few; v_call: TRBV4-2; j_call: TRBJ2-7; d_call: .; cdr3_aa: CASSQVGTGVGEQYF; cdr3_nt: TGTGCCAGCAGCCAAGTGGGGACGGGAGTAGGTGAGCAGTACTTC
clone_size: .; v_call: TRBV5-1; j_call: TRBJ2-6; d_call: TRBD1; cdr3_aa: CASSTGGSGANVLTF; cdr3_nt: TGCGCCAGCAGCACAGGGGGTTCTGGGGCCAACGTCCTGACTTTC
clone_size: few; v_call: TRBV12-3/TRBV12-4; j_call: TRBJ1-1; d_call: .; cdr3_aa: CASSSLGRKNTEAFF; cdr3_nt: TGTGCCAGCAGTTCTCTCGGGCGGAAGAACACTGAAGCTTTCTTT
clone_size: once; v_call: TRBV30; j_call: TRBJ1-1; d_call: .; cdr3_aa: CAWSVLGGVYARNLMNTEAFF; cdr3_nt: TGTGCCTGGAGTGTCTTAGGGGGGGTTTACGCTAGAAATCTGATGAACACTGAAGCTTTCTTT
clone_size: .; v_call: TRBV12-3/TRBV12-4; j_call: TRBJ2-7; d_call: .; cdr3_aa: CASSSRGVHYEQYF; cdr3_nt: TGTGCCAGCAGTTCCCGAGGTGTCCACTACGAGCAGTACTTC
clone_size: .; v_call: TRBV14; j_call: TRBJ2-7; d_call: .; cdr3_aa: CASSGWPPYEQYF; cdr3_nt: TGTGCCAGCTCGGGGTGGCCCCCCTACGAGCAGTACTTC
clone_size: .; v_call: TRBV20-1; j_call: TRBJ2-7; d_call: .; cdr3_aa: CSARDLTATYEQYF; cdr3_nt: TGCAGTGCTAGAGACCTGACAGCCACCTACGAGCAGTACTTC
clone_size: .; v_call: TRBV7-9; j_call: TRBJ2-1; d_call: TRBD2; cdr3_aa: CASSPGTRGEQFF; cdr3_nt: TGTGCCAGCAGCCCCGGGACTAGGGGTGAGCAGTTCTTC
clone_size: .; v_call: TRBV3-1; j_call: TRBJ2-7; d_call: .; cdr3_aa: CASSHGGLGYEQYF; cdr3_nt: TGTGCCAGCAGCCACGGGGGGCTAGGCTACGAGCAGTACTTC
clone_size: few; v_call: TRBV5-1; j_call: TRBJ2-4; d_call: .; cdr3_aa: CASSLALGAQNIQYF; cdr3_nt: TGCGCCAGCAGCTTGGCCTTGGGGGCACAAAACATTCAGTACTTC
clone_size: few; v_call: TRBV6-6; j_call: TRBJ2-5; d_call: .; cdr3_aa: CASTKEDQETQYF; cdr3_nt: TGTGCCAGCACCAAAGAAGATCAAGAGACCCAGTACTTC
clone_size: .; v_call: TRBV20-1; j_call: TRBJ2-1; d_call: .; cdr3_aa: CSAIMGFYNEQFF; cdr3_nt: TGCAGTGCCATAATGGGTTTCTACAATGAGCAGTTCTTC
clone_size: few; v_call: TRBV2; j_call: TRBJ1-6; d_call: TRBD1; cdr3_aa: CASSRDREGSPLHF; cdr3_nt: TGTGCCAGCAGTCGGGACAGAGAGGGTTCACCCCTCCACTTT
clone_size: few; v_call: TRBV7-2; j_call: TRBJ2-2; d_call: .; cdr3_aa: CASSLLSVGSGELFF; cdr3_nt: TGTGCCAGCAGCTTATTGTCAGTTGGATCCGGGGAGCTGTTTTTT
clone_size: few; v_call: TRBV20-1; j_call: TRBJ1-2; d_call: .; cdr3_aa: CSAPEPDLWGYTF; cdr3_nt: TGCAGTGCCCCGGAACCGGACTTATGGGGCTACACCTTC
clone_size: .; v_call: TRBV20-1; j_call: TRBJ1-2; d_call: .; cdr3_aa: CRGGSGGYTF; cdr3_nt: TGCAGAGGAGGGAGCGGTGGCTACACCTTC
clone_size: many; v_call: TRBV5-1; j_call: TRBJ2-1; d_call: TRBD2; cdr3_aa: CASSFSSGRANEQFF; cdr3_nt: TGCGCCAGCAGCTTCTCTAGCGGGAGGGCCAATGAGCAGTTCTTC
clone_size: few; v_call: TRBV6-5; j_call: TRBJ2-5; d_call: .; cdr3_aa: CASSYSGRYQETQYF; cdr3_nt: TGTGCCAGCAGTTACTCTGGGCGGTACCAAGAGACCCAGTACTTC
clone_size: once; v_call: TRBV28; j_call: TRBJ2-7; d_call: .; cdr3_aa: CASRLTGAGEQYF; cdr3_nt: TGTGCCAGCAGGCTTACAGGGGCGGGAGAGCAGTACTTC
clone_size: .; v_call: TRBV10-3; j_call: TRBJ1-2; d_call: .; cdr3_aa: CATGEGYGYTF; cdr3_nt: TGTGCCACCGGCGAGGGCTATGGCTACACCTTC
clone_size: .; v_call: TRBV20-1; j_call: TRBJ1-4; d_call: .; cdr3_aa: CSASQGTNEKLFF; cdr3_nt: TGCAGTGCTAGTCAGGGGACTAATGAAAAACTGTTTTTT
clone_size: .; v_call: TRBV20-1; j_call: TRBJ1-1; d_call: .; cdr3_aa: CSARVSGGRGDTEAFF; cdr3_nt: TGCAGTGCTAGAGTTTCCGGGGGGCGCGGGGACACTGAAGCTTTCTTT
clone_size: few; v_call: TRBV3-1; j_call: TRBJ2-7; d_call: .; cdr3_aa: CASRPNPQSYEQYF; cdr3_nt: TGTGCCAGCAGACCTAACCCGCAATCCTACGAGCAGTACTTC
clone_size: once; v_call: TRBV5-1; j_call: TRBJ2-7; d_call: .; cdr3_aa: CASSLLGKSSYEQYF; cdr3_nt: TGCGCCAGCAGCTTGTTAGGGAAAAGCTCCTACGAGCAGTACTTC
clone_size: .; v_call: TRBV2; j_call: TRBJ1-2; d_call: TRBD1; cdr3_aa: CASQGQFYGYTF; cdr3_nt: TGTGCCAGCCAGGGACAGTTCTATGGCTACACCTTC
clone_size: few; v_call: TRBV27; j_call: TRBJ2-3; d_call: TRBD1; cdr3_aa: CASSLKGGETFSTDTQYF; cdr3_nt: TGTGCCAGCAGTTTAAAAGGGGGCGAAACTTTTAGCACAGATACGCAGTATTTT
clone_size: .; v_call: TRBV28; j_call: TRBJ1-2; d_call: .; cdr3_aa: CASSFKHGYTF; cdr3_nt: TGTGCCAGCAGTTTTAAGCATGGCTACACCTTC
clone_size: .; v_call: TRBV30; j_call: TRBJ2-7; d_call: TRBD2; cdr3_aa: CAWRRLAGGPHEQYF; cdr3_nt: TGTGCCTGGAGGAGGCTAGCGGGGGGGCCACACGAGCAGTACTTC
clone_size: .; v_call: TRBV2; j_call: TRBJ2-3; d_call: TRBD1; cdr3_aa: CASSEAGQGVDTQYF; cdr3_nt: TGTGCCAGCAGTGAAGCGGGCCAGGGGGTAGATACGCAGTATTTT
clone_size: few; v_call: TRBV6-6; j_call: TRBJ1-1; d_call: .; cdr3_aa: CAAGWGVNTEAFF; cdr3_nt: TGTGCCGCGGGATGGGGGGTGAACACTGAAGCTTTCTTT
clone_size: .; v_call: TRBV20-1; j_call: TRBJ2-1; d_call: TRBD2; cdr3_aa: CSAGLSGHNEQFF; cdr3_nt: TGCAGTGCTGGACTTAGCGGGCACAATGAGCAGTTCTTC
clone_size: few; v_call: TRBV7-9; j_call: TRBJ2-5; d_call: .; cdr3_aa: CASSVQGGSQYF; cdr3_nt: TGTGCCAGCAGCGTACAGGGAGGGTCCCAGTACTTC
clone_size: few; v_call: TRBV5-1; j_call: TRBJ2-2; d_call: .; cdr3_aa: CASSLEGQSTGELFF; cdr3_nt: TGCGCCAGCAGCTTAGAAGGACAGTCCACCGGGGAGCTGTTTTTT
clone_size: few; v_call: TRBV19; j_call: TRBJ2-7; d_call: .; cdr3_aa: CASSATGFSYEQYF; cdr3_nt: TGTGCCAGTAGCGCGACAGGCTTCTCCTACGAGCAGTACTTC
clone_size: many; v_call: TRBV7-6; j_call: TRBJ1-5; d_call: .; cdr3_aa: CASSLAGASNQPQHF; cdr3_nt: TGTGCCAGCAGCTTAGCAGGGGCGAGCAATCAGCCCCAGCATTTT
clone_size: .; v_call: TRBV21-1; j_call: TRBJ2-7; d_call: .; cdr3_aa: CASSKAEQGAYEQYF; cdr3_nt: TGTGCCAGCAGCAAAGCGGAGCAGGGGGCATACGAGCAGTACTTC